This T cell receptor (beta chain) appears in the sequencing data of a study of OX40 agonist ivuxolimab in advanced cancers. In the study overall: The eligibility criteria allowed prior anti-PD-1, anti-PD-L1 or anti-CTLA-4 therapy, and about 40% had some. Study results and limitations: The CD4+ and CD8+ T cells in the blood had expanded clonally by week 6 at 0.1 to 3.0 mg/kg. What antigens the expanded peripheral T cells recognized was never established.

A remark on this clone: The antigen is unknown. Additional DNA sequences in this sample encode the identical CDR3.

Clones were sequenced by immunoSEQ multiplex PCR, and TCRdb holds only the in-frame ones, with some missing. The table records some 80,000 clones, roughly 80% of them present only once. CDR3 size: 14 residues. Germline V gives CDR1 SGHNT, CDR2 YYREEE (reference sequence). V dropped 4 bases and J dropped 1 base, with 12 bases sitting between them. The rearrangement uses TRBV5-4 and TRBJ2-7, with D perhaps given as TRBD1 or TRBD2 (6 bases each). Material: CD4+ or CD8+ T cells sorted from blood, obtained in a trial of the OX40 agonist ivuxolimab. The sequence came from an adult with an advanced solid tumor such as melanoma, head and neck, liver or kidney cancer. The CDR3 protein is CASSGGTSSYEQYF. The CDR3 DNA follows: TGTGCCAGCAGCGGCGGGACATCTTCCTACGAGCAGTACTTC.